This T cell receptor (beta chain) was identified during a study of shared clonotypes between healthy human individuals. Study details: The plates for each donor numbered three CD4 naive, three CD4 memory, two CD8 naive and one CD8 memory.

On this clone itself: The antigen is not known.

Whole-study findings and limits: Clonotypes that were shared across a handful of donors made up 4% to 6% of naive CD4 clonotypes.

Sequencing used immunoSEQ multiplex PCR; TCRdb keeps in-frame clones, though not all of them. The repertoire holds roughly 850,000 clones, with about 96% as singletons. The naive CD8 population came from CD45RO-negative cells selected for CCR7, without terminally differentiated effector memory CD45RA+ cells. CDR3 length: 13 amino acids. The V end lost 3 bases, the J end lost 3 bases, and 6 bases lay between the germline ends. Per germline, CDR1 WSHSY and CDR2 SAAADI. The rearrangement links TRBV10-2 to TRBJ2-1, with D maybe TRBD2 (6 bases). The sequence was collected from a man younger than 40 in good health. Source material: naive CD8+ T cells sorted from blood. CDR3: CASSDSGYNEQFF. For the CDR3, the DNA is TGCGCCAGCAGTGATAGCGGCTACAATGAGCAGTTCTTC.